The present TCR beta chain was sequenced within a study of CD8+CD57+ T cells in acquired aplastic anemia (dated by TCRdb to the late 2010s). In terms of the full investigation: Extracted DNA from sorted CD4+ and CD8+ cells averaged 3.2 ug, ranging from 0.2 to 27.4 ug. A CD8+CD57+ expansion meant a frequency higher than the mean frequency seen in healthy subjects.

V and J are truncated by 7 bases and 10 bases respectively, leaving an intervening sequence of 18 bases. CDR1 and CDR2, per the germline V gene, are SGDLS and YYNGEE. The CDR3 covers 12 residues, taking in both the cysteine and the phenylalanine. Here the CDR3 DNA is all that survives: 36 bases in frame from base 1. The patients picked for sequencing were ones in whom flow cytometry had shown an expansion of CD8+CD57+ cells. Severe acquired aplastic anemia was diagnosed in all patients according to International Study of Aplastic Anemia and Agranulocytosis and Camitta criteria. No therapy had been received by the patients at the time of blood sampling. In this study, sorted CD4+ and CD8+ T cells from the blood of healthy subjects and of severe aplastic anemia patients had their TCR repertoires deep-sequenced. Patients were enrolled in the USA under clinicaltrials.gov protocols 00001620, 01623167, 00001397, 00071045, 00081523 and 00961064. Ficoll-Paque density gradient centrifugation was used to isolate peripheral blood mononuclear cells. Before DNA extraction, CD4+ and CD8+ T cells were sorted by FACS or by magnetic beads.

TCR beta VDJ combination and CDR3 sequence profiling used genomic DNA as the template. TCR repertoire sequencing was run on an Illumina HiSeq 2000. Concerning the study's data processing: TRBV/TRBJ rearrangement plots, CDR3 size and DJ length profiles, and Simpson's diversity index were used to assess repertoires. The immunodominant clone was defined as the most abundant DNA sequence in deep sequencing data. CDR3 amino acid sequences were screened for sharing across subjects and compared with published repertoires and the VDJdb database. In TCRdb, the public reads were trimmed at Q25 with fastp and aligned with MiXCR, with productive beta chains retained. Rows matching on CDR3 protein sequence are summarized as one entry with the most common DNA and genes. TCRdb, not the authors, supplied the V and J calls. The table for this sample lists hundreds of thousands of distinct CDR3 sequences; approximately 86% of them were counted only once. 40% to 55% of the sample comes from the top ten.

What the research found in general, with its limitations: About 29 CD8+ CDR3 sequences were found to be shared between patients and controls, but these sequences appeared to be highly expressed in patients and within the immunodominant clones of the patients. Patients and healthy controls showed no significant difference in CD8+ Simpson's diversity (P=0.060).

As for this clonotype: Its antigen remains undetermined. Base qualities are not provided; no much larger clone lies one nucleotide away.

The sample comprised sorted CD4+, CD8+, or CD8+CD57+ T cells (not recorded which) from PBMCs. This clonotype originated in a human donor with aplastic anemia. The chain is assembled from TRBV9 and TRBJ2-7, with the D segment identity uncertain. Here is the DNA: TGTGCCAGCGGAGACGCTGGGAACACACAGTACTTC. This gives the protein CASGDAGNTQYF. Extended through the reference TRBV9 and TRBJ2-7 proteins, this CDR3 yields the full variable domain: DSGVTQTPKHLITATGQRVTLRCSPRSGDLSVYWYQQSLDQGLQFLIQYYNGEERAKGNILERFSAQQFPDLHSELNLSSLELGDSALYFCASGDAGNTQYFGPGTRLTVT.